This entry lists 20 T cell receptor beta chains sequenced from one sample in a study of T cells in narcolepsy. Generated by immunoSEQ multiplex PCR, the TCRdb table keeps only in-frame clones and is missing some. The sample gives tens of thousands of clones, 82% of which show up once; more than 0.9% is in the top ten. Specimen: CD45RA- memory CD4+ T cells from PBMCs. The receptors originated from a human donor with narcolepsy.

The rearrangement links TRBV11-3 to TRBJ2-3; 10 bases agree with TRBD2. The CDR3 runs 15 residues. The junction had 5 bases not matched to a gene; V was cut back by 5 bases and J by 3 bases. The germline V gene encodes CDR1 SGHNT and CDR2 YENEEA. The CDR3 sequence: CASSKLAGRTDTQYF. The CDR3 DNA sequence: TGTGCCAGCAGCAAACTAGCGGGAAGGACAGATACGCAGTATTTT. The variable domain in full, completed from reference TRBV11-3 and TRBJ2-3, reads EAGVVQSPRYKIIEKKQPVAFWCNPISGHNTLYWYLQNLGQGPELLIRYENEEAVDDSQLPKDRFSAERLKGVDSTLKIQPAELGDSAVYLCASSKLAGRTDTQYFGPGTRLTVL.

This chain joins TRBV28 and TRBJ1-4; D gene uncertain. There are 16 residues in the CDR3. Trimming cost V 3 bases and J 0 bases, with 11 bases left between them. Germline V gives CDR1 MDHEN, CDR2 SYDVKM. The chain's CDR3 is CASSFIPDATNEKLFF. Here the CDR3 DNA reads TGTGCCAGCAGTTTTATCCCAGACGCAACTAATGAAAAACTGTTTTTT.

The chain employs TRBV6-5 and TRBJ1-1; D gene ambiguous. The CDR3 consists of 12 residues. Germline loops: CDR1 MNHEY, CDR2 SVGAGI. The V end was cut by 7 bases, the J end by 2 bases, with 8 bases between. The CDR3 sequence: CASTSYNTEAFF. DNA for the CDR3: TGTGCCAGCACCTCTTATAACACTGAAGCTTTCTTT.

V usage is TRBV27 and J usage is TRBJ2-1, with 10 nucleotides matching TRBD2. Trimming at V came to 4 bases and at J to 9 bases, leaving 6 bases not matched to a gene. Germline V gene data show CDR1 as MNHEY and CDR2 as SMNVEV (reference sequence). The CDR3 covers 14 residues. CDR3 in amino acids: CASSSLAGNREQFF. In DNA, the CDR3 is TGTGCCAGCAGTTCACTAGCGGGGAATCGTGAGCAGTTCTTC.

Only one count was recorded for this clone. The CDR3 spells CATSRGGEGNTEAFF. The DNA for the CDR3 is TGTGCCACCAGCAGAGGAGGGGAGGGGAACACTGAAGCTTTCTTT. The rearrangement joins TRBV15 to TRBJ1-1; maybe TRBD1 (5 bases). The CDR3 is made up of 15 amino acids. Trimming took 1 base from V and 1 from J, leaving 10 bases between them. Germline V lookup: CDR1 LNHNV, CDR2 YYDKDF (reference sequence).

The chain combines TRBV28 with TRBJ1-6, with D perhaps matching TRBD1 (6 bases). Germline lookup yields CDR1 MDHEN and CDR2 SYDVKM. The CDR3 is 17 residues long. The V and J ends lost 6 bases and 0 bases respectively, with 15 bases between them. CDR3 DNA sequence: TGTGCCAGCAGACCTATCCAGGGGAGCTCCTATAATTCACCCCTCCACTTT. Translated: CASRPIQGSSYNSPLHF.

This clone was detected only once. This chain links TRBV28 with TRBJ1-5, with 10 bases matching TRBD1. V shed 2 bases and J 6 bases; nucleotides not matched to a gene: 7. Germline CDR1 reads MDHEN; CDR2 reads SYDVKM. This CDR3 is built from 16 residues. CDR3 sequence reads: CASSLGGDRGIQPQHF. CDR3 nucleotides: TGTGCCAGCAGTTTAGGGGGGGACAGGGGAATTCAGCCCCAGCATTTT.

The CDR3 DNA sequence: TGCGCCAGCAGGGACGGCAAGGAAAAACTGTTTTTT. Amino acid sequence: CASRDGKEKLFF. This sequence joins TRBV5-1 and TRBJ1-4; D is unclear. CDR1 and CDR2 (germline): SGHRS, YFSETQ. With 5 bases removed from V and 8 bases from J, the gap between germline ends came to 10 bases. This CDR3 contains 12 residues.

The V call is TRBV19, the J call TRBJ2-1, with 8 bases lining up with TRBD2. The CDR3 runs to 20 residues. V gave up 3 bases and J gave up 4 bases; unmatched junction bases: 20. Per germline, CDR1 LNHDA and CDR2 SQIVND (reference sequence). The chain's CDR3 is CASSIRRGGSGTRKYNEQFF. The CDR3 DNA reads as TGTGCCAGTAGTATTCGTCGAGGTGGGTCGGGGACTAGAAAGTACAATGAGCAGTTCTTC. Together with reference TRBV19 and TRBJ2-1, the CDR3 gives the full variable domain: DGGITQSPKYLFRKEGQNVTLSCEQNLNHDAMYWYRQDPGQGLRLIYYSQIVNDFQKGDIAEGYSVSREKKESFPLTVTSAQKNPTAFYLCASSIRRGGSGTRKYNEQFFGPGTRLTVL.

In DNA, the CDR3 is TGTGCCAGCAGCTTTCCCGGGGGCGAGCAGTACTTC. Translating it yields CASSFPGGEQYF. This chain joins TRBV7-9 and TRBJ2-5, with a tentative D call TRBD2 (6 bases). The DNA end favors TRBJ2-7, so the J call may be wrong. The CDR3 covers 12 residues. Germline V gene data show CDR1 as SEHNR and CDR2 as FQNEAQ (reference sequence).

In nucleotides, the CDR3 is TGTGCCAGCAGCCCCCCGTTGGGCCATGGCTACACCTTC. It codes for CASSPPLGHGYTF. The V call is TRBV28, the J call TRBJ1-2, with D uncertain. Trimming removed 6 bases at V and 6 bases at J, with 14 bases between. The CDR3 is made up of 13 amino acids. Per the germline V gene, CDR1 is MDHEN and CDR2 is SYDVKM.

The genes are TRBV29-1 and TRBJ1-1, with D tentatively TRBD1 (5 bases). This CDR3 has 14 residues. The germline gives CDR1 SQVTM, CDR2 ANQGSEA. The V end lost 2 bases, the J end lost 9 bases, and 19 bases lay between the germline ends. CDR3 amino acids: CSVESQGNRKKAFF. The CDR3 nucleotides read TGCAGCGTTGAATCTCAGGGCAACCGAAAGAAAGCTTTCTTT.

This chain uses TRBV10-3 with TRBJ1-2; 8 bases line up with TRBD1. CDR3 size: 14 residues. V lost 6 bases to trimming and J lost 3 bases; unmatched junction nucleotides: 6. The germline V gene has CDR1 ENHRY and CDR2 SYGVKD. CDR3 DNA: TGTGCCATCAGCCGGACAGGGACCGACTATGGCTACACCTTC. Amino acid sequence: CAISRTGTDYGYTF.

The rearrangement links TRBV14 to TRBJ1-2, with 7 bases matching TRBD1. CDR1 SGHDN and CDR2 FVKESK come from the germline V gene. This CDR3 region has 16 residues. Trimming at V came to 2 bases and at J to 7 bases, leaving 13 bases not matched to a gene. CDR3 loop: CASSQSGQDLVRGYTF. CDR3 nucleotides: TGTGCCAGCAGCCAATCAGGACAGGACCTCGTTCGTGGCTACACCTTC.

The CDR3 nucleotides are TGTGCCAGCAGTGAGAAAGCGGGGGGCCTCACAGATACGCAGTATTTT. Translation: CASSEKAGGLTDTQYF. The genes are TRBV6-4 and TRBJ2-3; 9 positions match TRBD2. The CDR3 spans 16 residues. The V and J ends lost 3 bases and 2 bases, in that order; junction bases with no gene match: 6. Germline V CDR1 and CDR2: MRHNA, SNTAGT.

This clone appeared a few times. The chain couples TRBV5-1 to TRBJ1-3; unclear D gene. The CDR3 length is 16 residues. Germline V gives CDR1 SGHRS, CDR2 YFSETQ. V lost 0 bases and J 0 bases, leaving 10 bases between the germline ends. The CDR3 region is CASSLGGAFSGNTIYF. The CDR3, as DNA: TGCGCCAGCAGCTTGGGCGGCGCCTTCTCTGGAAACACCATATATTTT.

The chain has TRBV5-1 and TRBJ1-1; 9 nucleotides match TRBD1. Germline-derived CDR1 and CDR2 are SGHRS and YFSETQ. CDR3 length: 15 amino acids. V trimming: 2 bases; J trimming: 5 bases; junction bases outside the gene matches: 7. This CDR3 reads CASSLQGARITEAFF. For the CDR3, the DNA is TGCGCCAGCAGCTTACAGGGGGCGCGGATTACTGAAGCTTTCTTT.

This chain links TRBV14 with TRBJ2-5; no definite D call. Trimming cost V 4 bases and J 3 bases, with 18 bases left between them. Germline V gene sequence: CDR1 SGHDN, CDR2 FVKESK. The CDR3 has 16 residues. CDR3 in amino acids: CASSPRLSWAEETQYF. CDR3 nucleotide sequence: TGTGCCAGCAGCCCGAGGTTGTCGTGGGCCGAAGAGACCCAGTACTTC. The full variable domain, rest sourced from reference TRBV14 and TRBJ2-5, is EAGVTQFPSHSVIEKGQTVTLRCDPISGHDNLYWYRRVMGKEIKFLLHFVKESKQDESGMPNNRFLAERTGGTYSTLKVQPAELEDSGVYFCASSPRLSWAEETQYFGPGTRLLVL.

This clone showed up just a few times. The gene calls are TRBV28 and TRBJ1-3; D remains unclear. V shed 3 bases and J shed 0 bases, with 15 bases lying between them. The germline CDR1 and CDR2 sequences are MDHEN and SYDVKM. This CDR3 is built from 17 residues. CDR3 amino acids: CASSFLGSTSSGNTIYF. CDR3 bases: TGTGCCAGCAGTTTTCTGGGGTCCACGAGCTCTGGAAACACCATATATTTT.

The chain is built from TRBV2 and TRBJ2-1; D unresolved. Germline V gives CDR1 SNHLY, CDR2 FYNNEI. V lost 6 bases and J 6 bases, leaving 18 bases between the germline ends. CDR3 length: 15 amino acids. The CDR3, as DNA: TGTGCCAGCAGAATAACAAGCACGCCTAGCAATGAGCAGTTCTTC. This codes for CASRITSTPSNEQFF.